Each of the 26 T cell receptor beta chains below was sequenced from the same sample in a study of blood T cell repertoires in COVID-19. Profiled with immunoSEQ multiplex PCR; TCRdb holds only in-frame clones, not every one. The data contain 90,000 to 110,000 clones, roughly 79% of them seen just once; the ten biggest clones take up around a tenth. Sequencing was performed on peripheral blood. These receptors were obtained from a woman aged 70 to 79 with acute or convalescent COVID-19.

The gene calls are TRBV27 and TRBJ1-2, with D unresolved. V lost 4 bases to trimming and J lost 0 bases, with 6 bases between them. This CDR3 is built from 13 residues. The germline V gene has CDR1 MNHEY and CDR2 SMNVEV (reference sequence). CDR3 sequence (DNA): TGTGCCAGCAGTTCCCGGGCTAACTATGGCTACACCTTC. Protein product: CASSSRANYGYTF.

V is TRBV3-1 (or the pseudogene TRBV3-2) and J is TRBJ1-1; TRBD1 agrees at 8 bases. Trimming removed 3 bases from V and 1 base from J; junction bases left unmatched: 7. The CDR3 has 16 amino acids. Germline V gives CDR1 LGHDT, CDR2 YNNKEL (reference sequence). The CDR3 region is CASSQRTGRANTEAFF. CDR3 nucleotides: TGTGCCAGCAGCCAGAGGACAGGGCGCGCGAACACTGAAGCTTTCTTT.

The gene calls are TRBV4-3 and TRBJ2-5; 10 bases map to TRBD2. J lost 5 bases, V lost 4 bases, and 7 bases had no gene match. CDR3 length: 15 residues. The V gene's germline CDR1 is LGHNA and CDR2 YSLEER. This CDR3 is CASSLTSGARETQYF. CDR3 nucleotides: TGCGCCAGCAGCCTTACTAGCGGGGCGCGGGAGACCCAGTACTTC.

The rearrangement links TRBV3-1 (or the pseudogene TRBV3-2) to TRBJ1-4; D unresolved. The germline gives CDR1 LGHDT, CDR2 YNNKEL (reference sequence). The length of the CDR3 is 16 residues. V lost 1 base, J lost 2 bases, and 11 bases lay in between. The CDR3 region has the DNA TGTGCCAGCAGCCAAGTGGTCACAGCCACTAATGAAAAACTGTTTTTT. It specifies CASSQVVTATNEKLFF.

This chain connects TRBV11-2 to TRBJ1-3; 9 positions match TRBD1. The CDR3 has 15 residues. Germline CDR1 and CDR2: SGHAT and FQNNGV. V was clipped by 4 bases and J by 3 bases; unmatched bases: 4. The CDR3 spells CASSSGQGIGNTIYF. In nucleotides, the CDR3 is TGTGCCAGCAGCTCGGGACAGGGTATTGGAAACACCATATATTTT.

The chain is built from TRBV28 and TRBJ2-1; a weak D match, TRBD2 (6 bases). Germline V gene sequence: CDR1 MDHEN, CDR2 SYDVKM. V was clipped by 4 bases and J by 8 bases, with 15 bases between them. The CDR3 covers 14 residues. The CDR3 DNA follows: TGTGCCAGCAGTTCCCCCAGGAGGGCACATGAGCAGTTCTTC. This gives the protein CASSSPRRAHEQFF.

This clone occurred a few times. The genes are TRBV15 and TRBJ2-2; possible D gene TRBD1, 6 bases. CDR1 and CDR2 from the germline V gene are LNHNV and YYDKDF (reference sequence). Trimming shortened V by 6 bases and J by 0 bases, and 17 bases separated the two germline ends. The CDR3 covers 17 residues. CDR3 nucleotides: TGTGCCACCAGTTGGGGTTACAGGGCATCGAACACCGGGGAGCTGTTTTTT. Protein sequence: CATSWGYRASNTGELFF.

This sequence joins TRBV5-1 and TRBJ2-6; tentatively, D is TRBD1 (6 bases). Germline loops: CDR1 SGHRS, CDR2 YFSETQ. The CDR3 loop spans 19 amino acids. The germline V and J ends were trimmed by 0 bases and 1 base, with 17 bases remaining between them. The CDR3 DNA is TGCGCCAGCAGCTTGGCTCTCCAGGGGCCCGGTTCTGGGGCCAACGTCCTGACTTTC. It specifies CASSLALQGPGSGANVLTF.

In this sample, this clone turned up once. The J gene is TRBJ1-2, the V gene TRBV27; 7 nucleotides match TRBD1. The CDR3 has 17 amino acids. CDR1 and CDR2 from the germline V gene are MNHEY and SMNVEV (reference sequence). V shed 5 bases, J shed 4 bases, and the junction held 16 bases outside the gene matches. This CDR3 reads CASSPAGGFRLTYGYTF. CDR3 nucleotide sequence: TGTGCCAGCAGTCCTGCAGGGGGATTCCGTCTTACCTATGGCTACACCTTC.

This chain joins TRBV19 and TRBJ2-3, with 9 bases fitting TRBD2. The CDR3 is 13 amino acids. In germline, CDR1 is LNHDA, CDR2 SQIVND (reference sequence). V lost 6 bases and J lost 7; bases outside the gene matches: 5. Here the CDR3 DNA reads TGTGCCAGTAGGGCTAGCGGGGCATATACGCAGTATTTT. This translates into CASRASGAYTQYF.

The V and J genes are TRBV4-3 and TRBJ1-3; 7 positions agree with TRBD1. The germline V gene has CDR1 LGHNA and CDR2 YSLEER. This CDR3 is 15 amino acids long. Trimming at V came to 1 base and at J to 2 bases, leaving 2 bases not matched to a gene. The CDR3 nucleotides are TGCGCCAGCAGCCAAGCTGACAGGGCTGGAAACACCATATATTTT. Its translation is CASSQADRAGNTIYF.

This clone is a singleton in its sample. The CDR3 sequence is CASSTISGAAHGEQYF. As DNA, the CDR3 is TGTGCCAGTAGTACGATCTCGGGAGCGGCCCACGGGGAGCAGTACTTC. The chain carries TRBV19 and TRBJ2-7, with D perhaps matching TRBD2 (6 bases). Germline values: CDR1 LNHDA, CDR2 SQIVND (reference sequence). V gave up 4 bases and J gave up 7 bases, with 23 bases separating them. The CDR3 sequence is 16 residues long.

The V call is TRBV7-9, the J call TRBJ2-5; 8 bases line up with TRBD2. Germline assignment: CDR1 SEHNR and CDR2 FQNEAQ (reference sequence). The CDR3 consists of 16 residues. V shed 1 base, J shed 5 bases, and the junction held 9 bases outside the gene matches. The CDR3: CASSLGSSGVWETQYF. As DNA, the CDR3 is TGTGCCAGCAGCTTAGGAAGTAGCGGGGTTTGGGAGACCCAGTACTTC.

The chain has TRBV12-3 or TRBV12-4 and TRBJ1-1; 9 bases are shared with TRBD1. The CDR3 totals 12 residues. Unmatched junction bases numbered 4, after V lost 8 bases and J lost 6 bases. The CDR3 region has the DNA TGTGCCAGCGGGGGACAGGGTGCTGAAGCTTTCTTT. Translating it yields CASGGQGAEAFF.

The rearrangement links TRBV5-1 to TRBJ1-2; perhaps TRBD1 as D (5 bases). Looked up from germline, CDR1 is SGHRS and CDR2 is YFSETQ. The length of the CDR3 is 13 residues. V was cut by 0 bases and J by 8 bases, with 11 bases left in between. CDR3 DNA sequence: TGCGCCAGCAGCTTGGTGGAGGGGAGCGGCTACACCTTC. It yields the protein CASSLVEGSGYTF. The full variable domain, its missing parts supplied by reference TRBV5-1 and TRBJ1-2, is KAGVTQTPRYLIKTRGQQVTLSCSPISGHRSVSWYQQTPGQGLQFLFEYFSETQRNKGNFPGRFSGRQFSNSRSEMNVSTLELGDSALYLCASSLVEGSGYTFGSGTRLTVV.

The chain is built from TRBV6-6 and TRBJ2-2; maybe TRBD1 (5 bases). The CDR3 runs to 13 residues. The V and J ends lost 8 bases and 1 base respectively, with 8 bases between them. The V gene's germline CDR1 is MNHNY and CDR2 SVGAGI (reference sequence). The CDR3 nucleotides read TGTGCCAGCGGGGCCCGGAACACCGGGGAGCTGTTTTTT. This translates into CASGARNTGELFF.

The chain joins TRBV6-5 to TRBJ2-1, with D tentatively TRBD2 (5 bases). The V and J ends lost 8 bases and 5 bases respectively, with 10 bases between them. The CDR3 consists of 12 residues. Per germline, CDR1 MNHEY and CDR2 SVGAGI. The CDR3 DNA sequence: TGTGCCAGCCGGAGGCCGAACAATGAGCAGTTCTTC. This codes for CASRRPNNEQFF.

This chain uses TRBV19 with TRBJ1-1, with TRBD1 as a possible D gene (6 bases). Trimming cost V 2 bases and J 0 bases, with 19 bases left between them. CDR1 LNHDA and CDR2 SQIVND come from the germline V gene (reference sequence). This CDR3 spans 18 amino acids. The CDR3 sequence: CASSIRGGPGRLNTEAFF. CDR3 sequence (DNA): TGTGCCAGTAGTATAAGAGGGGGTCCTGGACGGCTGAACACTGAAGCTTTCTTT.

The chain carries TRBV9 and TRBJ1-2; D ambiguous. CDR3 length equals 16 residues. V was clipped by 0 bases and J by 3 bases, with 15 bases between them. The V gene's germline CDR1 is SGDLS and CDR2 YYNGEE. The CDR3 DNA sequence: TGTGCCAGCAGCGTAGGAGGCAGCCCCGAGGACTATGGCTACACCTTC. Encoded protein: CASSVGGSPEDYGYTF. The full variable domain, its missing parts supplied by reference TRBV9 and TRBJ1-2, is DSGVTQTPKHLITATGQRVTLRCSPRSGDLSVYWYQQSLDQGLQFLIQYYNGEERAKGNILERFSAQQFPDLHSELNLSSLELGDSALYFCASSVGGSPEDYGYTFGSGTRLTVV.

The rearrangement joins TRBV5-4 to TRBJ1-1; D gene unclear. CDR1 SGHNT and CDR2 YYREEE come from the germline V gene (reference sequence). The CDR3 runs 13 residues. V lost 3 bases and J 0 bases, leaving 6 bases between the germline ends. This CDR3 reads CASSSIVNTEAFF. The CDR3 coding sequence is TGTGCCAGCAGCTCAATTGTGAACACTGAAGCTTTCTTT.

This rearrangement joins TRBV6-6 to TRBJ2-7, with D hard to call. The CDR3 sequence is 11 residues long. Trimming took off 5 bases at V and 4 bases at J, with 6 bases between the two ends. The germline V gene encodes CDR1 MNHNY and CDR2 SVGAGI (reference sequence). CDR3 sequence: CASSNIYEQYF. CDR3 bases: TGTGCCAGCAGTAATATATACGAGCAGTACTTC.

This clone was detected only once. This sequence joins TRBV6-6 and TRBJ1-3; unclear D gene. CDR1 and CDR2 from the germline V gene are MNHNY and SVGAGI (reference sequence). V lost 8 bases and J 0 bases, leaving 8 bases between the germline ends. The CDR3 extends over 13 amino acids. The CDR3 loop is CASGTRSGNTIYF. The DNA of the CDR3 is TGTGCCAGCGGTACGCGCTCTGGAAACACCATATATTTT.

This clone came up a few times. The junction departs from germline at one end; a sequencing error may be responsible. V gene TRBV6-1 combines with J gene TRBJ1-2; 8 nucleotides match TRBD1. The V gene's germline CDR1 is MNHNS and CDR2 SASEGT. The CDR3 consists of 14 residues. This CDR3 is CASREDRGPYGYTF. The CDR3 bases are TGTGCCAGCAGGGAAGACAGGGGACCCTATGGCTACACCTTC.

V is TRBV19 and J is TRBJ2-2; 9 bases match TRBD1. Germline V gene sequence: CDR1 LNHDA, CDR2 SQIVND (reference sequence). The junction had 6 bases not matched to a gene; V was cut back by 7 bases and J by 9 bases. The CDR3 consists of 13 residues. CDR3 residues: CASTTGGSRELFF. Written as DNA, the CDR3 is TGTGCCAGTACTACAGGGGGCTCGCGGGAGCTGTTTTTT.

The CDR3 here is CASRTSGRTGELFF. The CDR3 region has the DNA TGTGCCAGCCGGACTAGCGGGAGAACCGGGGAGCTGTTTTTT. The V and J genes are TRBV19 and TRBJ2-2; 13 bases match TRBD2. Germline values: CDR1 LNHDA, CDR2 SQIVND (reference sequence). CDR3 length: 14 residues. J lost 5 bases, V lost 9 bases, and 3 bases had no gene match.

V is TRBV9 and J is TRBJ2-7; 13 bases are shared with TRBD2. After removal of 0 bases from V and 7 bases from J, the junction contained 7 bases not matched to a gene. Per the germline V gene, CDR1 is SGDLS and CDR2 is YYNGEE. There are 16 residues in the CDR3. CDR3 amino acids: CASSVAGLAGAHEQYF. The CDR3 coding sequence is TGTGCCAGCAGCGTAGCTGGACTAGCGGGAGCCCATGAGCAGTACTTC.